The 31 T cell receptor beta chains given below trace back to one sample, sequenced in a study of early T cells in non-severe SARS-CoV-2 infection listed by TCRdb under 2021. Library generation was performed with 5' RACE. Instrument on record: NextSeq 500. TCRdb took the public reads, trimmed them with fastp at Q25, ran MiXCR for clone calling and kept in-frame beta chains. For every CDR3 protein sequence, its rows merge into one entry that carries the most common genes and DNA. The table for this sample lists over 25,000 distinct CDR3 sequences; roughly 9.7% of them were counted only once. Clones ranked in the top ten supply roughly 13% of the sample. The source material was whole blood. The receptor set was obtained from an adult who was a healthcare worker with PCR-confirmed SARS-CoV-2 infection or an uninfected control (not recorded which).

This clonotype was seen ten or more times. J is TRBJ1-2 and V is TRBV18; tentative D call: TRBD1 (5 bases). The CDR3 has 15 amino acids. V lost 0 bases and J 7 bases, leaving 15 bases between the germline ends. The germline V gene has CDR1 KGHSH and CDR2 LQKENI. In DNA, the CDR3 is TGTGCCAGCTCACCACCCCAGGGCTTTGTAGCTGGCTACACCTTC. Its translation is CASSPPQGFVAGYTF.

This clonotype was counted many times. J is TRBJ2-4 and V is TRBV10-3; 9 nucleotides line up with TRBD2. In germline, CDR1 is ENHRY, CDR2 SYGVKD. J gave up 8 bases and V 8 bases, and 10 bases lay outside the gene matches. The CDR3 runs 14 residues. CDR3 sequence reads: CAIRRSGGEDIQYF. CDR3 nucleotide sequence: TGTGCCATCCGCCGTAGCGGGGGAGAGGACATTCAGTACTTC.

The sample holds many counts of this clonotype. V and J are TRBV7-3 and TRBJ1-1, with unresolved D. Germline values: CDR1 SGHTA, CDR2 FQGTGA. The CDR3 consists of 15 residues. V lost 5 bases and J lost 5, with 18 bases in between. The CDR3 sequence: CASSPTDSRRTEAFF. CDR3 coding DNA: TGTGCCAGCAGCCCCACGGACTCGCGAAGGACTGAAGCTTTCTTT.

This clonotype was seen at least ten times. V gene TRBV11-2 combines with J gene TRBJ1-5; D is unresolved. CDR1 is SGHAT, CDR2 FQNNGV, per germline. The V end lost 5 bases, the J end lost 3 bases, and 8 bases lay between the germline ends. This CDR3 has 13 amino acids. The CDR3 sequence: CASSPDTNQPQHF. As DNA, the CDR3 is TGTGCCAGCAGCCCAGACACCAATCAGCCCCAGCATTTT.

The rearrangement uses TRBV7-2 and TRBJ2-7; possible D gene TRBD2, 6 bases. The V gene's germline CDR1 is SGHTA and CDR2 FQGNSA. This CDR3 is built from 16 residues. The ends were cut back, 1 base at V and 2 bases at J, with 15 bases in the middle. CDR3 amino acids: CASSLGGAGAAYEQYF. In DNA form, the CDR3 reads TGTGCCAGCAGCTTAGGCGGAGCGGGCGCCGCCTACGAGCAGTACTTC.

This clonotype is categorized as medium-sized. The CDR3 DNA reads TGTGCCAGCAGCTTAGAACAGGGGGCAACGAATCAGCCCCAGCATTTT. It translates to CASSLEQGATNQPQHF. The chain employs TRBV7-6 and TRBJ1-5; 9 bases agree with TRBD1. After removal of 1 base from V and 4 bases from J, the junction contained 5 bases not matched to a gene. Germline V gene data show CDR1 as SGHVS and CDR2 as FNYEAQ. This CDR3 has 16 amino acids.

This chain connects TRBV9 to TRBJ2-5; perhaps TRBD2 as D (5 bases). V lost 5 bases and J lost 5, with 10 bases in between. Germline CDR1 is SGDLS and CDR2 is YYNGEE. The CDR3 consists of 12 residues. The CDR3 loop reads CASSLPGETQYF. The CDR3 nucleotides are TGTGCCAGCAGTCTGCCGGGGGAGACCCAGTACTTC.

Ten or more counts support this clonotype. This chain connects TRBV5-8 to TRBJ2-7; D not certain. Per germline, CDR1 SGHTS and CDR2 YDEGEE. Trimming pared 0 bases from V and 4 bases from J, leaving 5 bases between. The CDR3 totals 12 residues. CDR3 sequence: CASSLATYEQYF. DNA of the CDR3: TGTGCCAGCAGCTTGGCCACATACGAGCAGTACTTC.

The chain carries TRBV5-6 and TRBJ1-1, with TRBD1 as a possible D gene (5 bases). The germline gives CDR1 SGHDT, CDR2 YYEEEE. V was shortened by 2 bases and J by 0 bases, with 14 bases between the two germline ends. CDR3 length equals 16 residues. The CDR3 region has the DNA TGTGCCAGCAGCTTAACAGGTGTAAACATGAACACTGAAGCTTTCTTT. Amino acid sequence: CASSLTGVNMNTEAFF.

In this sample, this clonotype turned up a few times. This rearrangement joins TRBV15 to TRBJ2-1, with 8 nucleotides matching TRBD1. This CDR3 contains 14 residues. V was clipped by 9 bases and J by 7 bases; unmatched bases: 11. From germline, CDR1 is LNHNV and CDR2 YYDKDF (reference sequence). The CDR3 protein is CATSQGGTFNEQFF. In DNA form, the CDR3 reads TGTGCCACTTCACAGGGGGGTACGTTTAATGAGCAGTTCTTC.

V and J are TRBV20-1 and TRBJ2-7; no clear D. Per the germline V gene, CDR1 is DFQATT and CDR2 is SNEGSKA (reference sequence). The germline V and J ends were trimmed by 5 bases and 1 base, with 3 bases remaining between them. The CDR3 runs to 10 residues. Here the CDR3 DNA reads TGCAGTGCTGGATCCTACGAGCAGTACTTC. Translated: CSAGSYEQYF.

This chain uses TRBV9 with TRBJ1-4; no clear D. Trimming pared 4 bases from V and 7 bases from J, leaving 14 bases between. CDR3 length: 14 amino acids. Germline assignment: CDR1 SGDLS and CDR2 YYNGEE. The CDR3 DNA reads TGTGCCAGCAGCCCCCAAAATACAGTTGAAAAACTGTTTTTT. Translating gives CASSPQNTVEKLFF. Filled out from reference TRBV9 and TRBJ1-4, the complete variable domain reads DSGVTQTPKHLITATGQRVTLRCSPRSGDLSVYWYQQSLDQGLQFLIQYYNGEERAKGNILERFSAQQFPDLHSELNLSSLELGDSALYFCASSPQNTVEKLFFGSGTQLSVL.

This clonotype came up many times. The chain links TRBV5-1 to TRBJ1-2, with D uncertain. Trimming pared 7 bases from V and 5 bases from J, leaving 12 bases between. CDR1 and CDR2 from the germline V gene are SGHRS and YFSETQ. The length of the CDR3 is 12 residues. The CDR3 DNA follows: TGCGCCAGCGGCGGGAGAGAATATGGCTACACCTTC. Translation: CASGGREYGYTF. Full variable domain (rest looked up from reference TRBV5-1 and TRBJ1-2): KAGVTQTPRYLIKTRGQQVTLSCSPISGHRSVSWYQQTPGQGLQFLFEYFSETQRNKGNFPGRFSGRQFSNSRSEMNVSTLELGDSALYLCASGGREYGYTFGSGTRLTVV.

At least ten counts were recorded for this clonotype. This chain uses TRBV27 with TRBJ2-5; D gene uncertain. The germline CDR1 and CDR2 sequences are MNHEY and SMNVEV (reference sequence). CDR3 length: 15 residues. Trimming took off 2 bases at V and 5 bases at J, with 15 bases between the two ends. CDR3 in DNA: TGTGCCAGCAGTTTAGGGCCAGTCGATCAGGAGACCCAGTACTTC. It translates to CASSLGPVDQETQYF.

This clonotype was picked up many times. The chain recombines TRBV24-1 with TRBJ2-6, with TRBD1 matching over 9 bases. Germline values: CDR1 KGHDR, CDR2 SFDVKD. The V segment lost 3 bases and the J segment 4 bases; nucleotides outside the gene matches: 9. CDR3 size: 18 residues. The DNA of the CDR3 is TGTGCCACCAGTGATCCGCGGGACAGGGTGGAGGGGGCCAACGTCCTGACTTTC. Its translation: CATSDPRDRVEGANVLTF.

The chain carries TRBV27 and TRBJ2-1, with D possibly being TRBD2 (5 bases). Between the trimmed V and J ends, which lost 6 bases and 3 bases, there was a span of 15 bases. Germline lookup yields CDR1 MNHEY and CDR2 SMNVEV (reference sequence). The CDR3 is 15 residues long. CDR3 coding DNA: TGTGCCAGCAGCCGACCGTCGGGGTTCTACAATGAGCAGTTCTTC. Protein product: CASSRPSGFYNEQFF.

This clonotype showed up many times. The rearrangement links TRBV20-1 to TRBJ2-7, with 7 bases lining up with TRBD1. V lost 3 bases and J lost 2; bases outside the gene matches: 7. Germline assignment: CDR1 DFQATT and CDR2 SNEGSKA (reference sequence). The CDR3 loop spans 14 amino acids. CDR3: CSARVGTVAYEQYF. The CDR3 DNA is TGCAGTGCTAGGGTTGGGACAGTGGCCTACGAGCAGTACTTC.

This clonotype came up many times. This chain links TRBV2 with TRBJ1-2; 8 positions agree with TRBD1. The V gene's germline CDR1 is SNHLY and CDR2 FYNNEI. The V gene end was trimmed by 6 bases and the J gene end by 4 bases; junction bases not matched to a gene: 4. The CDR3 runs to 13 residues. The CDR3 DNA reads as TGTGCCAGCAGCGGGACAGGACCCTATGGCTACACCTTC. This sequence encodes CASSGTGPYGYTF.

This clonotype was seen at least ten times. The V and J genes are TRBV15 and TRBJ1-2, with D hard to call. Germline-derived CDR1 and CDR2 are LNHNV and YYDKDF (reference sequence). The CDR3 loop spans 15 amino acids. The V gene lost 3 bases and the J gene lost 4 bases, with 15 bases spanning the gap. CDR3 region: CATSSDGTGTYGYTF. CDR3 in DNA: TGTGCCACCAGCAGCGATGGCACGGGCACCTATGGCTACACCTTC.

This chain joins TRBV6-5 and TRBJ1-4; D is possibly TRBD1 (5 bases). CDR1 and CDR2 from the germline V gene are MNHEY and SVGAGI. The CDR3 length is 13 residues. V shed 1 base and J shed 8 bases, with 8 bases lying between them. The CDR3 DNA reads TGTGCCAGCAGTTACTTGGAGGGGGAAAAACTGTTTTTT. Protein sequence: CASSYLEGEKLFF.

This clonotype was seen a few times. The rearrangement links TRBV20-1 to TRBJ2-7, with D possibly being TRBD1 (5 bases). Germline lookup yields CDR1 DFQATT and CDR2 SNEGSKA (reference sequence). The V and J ends lost 2 bases and 3 bases respectively, with 11 bases between them. The CDR3 spans 13 residues. The CDR3 is CSARKDSLYEQYF. CDR3 in DNA: TGCAGTGCTAGAAAAGACAGTCTCTACGAGCAGTACTTC.

At least ten counts were recorded for this clonotype. The chain carries TRBV20-1 and TRBJ2-1, with 12 bases identical to TRBD2. CDR1 is DFQATT and CDR2 is SNEGSKA in the germline V gene (reference sequence). V shed 6 bases, J shed 1 base, and the junction held 7 bases outside the gene matches. The CDR3 spans 16 residues. The CDR3 sequence: CSAQRLAGASYNEQFF. CDR3 DNA: TGCAGTGCCCAACGACTAGCGGGGGCGTCCTACAATGAGCAGTTCTTC.

This clonotype was recorded many times. The V call is TRBV10-3, the J call TRBJ1-4; tentative D call: TRBD1 (5 bases). The CDR3 has 14 residues. Germline CDR1 is ENHRY and CDR2 is SYGVKD. Deletions cut 4 bases from V and 8 bases from J, with 14 bases between. CDR3 sequence: CAISGAGNGEKLFF. The CDR3 DNA is TGTGCCATCAGTGGAGCAGGGAATGGCGAAAAACTGTTTTTT.

This clonotype was observed a few times. This sequence joins TRBV18 and TRBJ1-5; weak D call: TRBD1 (5 bases). The germline CDR1 and CDR2 sequences are KGHSH and LQKENI. This CDR3 comprises 16 residues. V was cut by 5 bases and J by 6 bases, with 20 bases left in between. The CDR3 sequence: CASSSTAGERAQPQHF. Written as DNA, the CDR3 is TGTGCCAGCTCAAGCACTGCGGGGGAGAGGGCTCAGCCCCAGCATTTT.

The chain links TRBV11-3 to TRBJ2-5; 8 nucleotides line up with TRBD1. V was clipped by 5 bases and J by 2 bases; unmatched bases: 4. The CDR3 is 14 amino acids. Looked up from germline, CDR1 is SGHNT and CDR2 is YENEEA. CDR3 sequence: CASSEDRDQETQYF. CDR3 DNA sequence: TGTGCCAGCAGCGAGGACAGGGATCAAGAGACCCAGTACTTC.

In this sample, this clonotype turned up many times. This chain uses TRBV6-2 or TRBV6-3 with TRBJ2-5, with TRBD1 as a possible D gene (5 bases). The germline V gene has CDR1 MNHEY and CDR2 SVGEGT. Trimming shortened V by 0 bases and J by 2 bases, and 7 bases separated the two germline ends. The CDR3 is 14 amino acids. This CDR3 reads CASSYSNRQETQYF. For the CDR3, the DNA is TGTGCCAGCAGTTACTCGAACAGGCAAGAGACCCAGTACTTC.

The sample holds many counts of this clonotype. This chain joins TRBV7-8 and TRBJ2-7; D not resolved. Germline CDR1 and CDR2: SGHVS and FQNEAQ. The CDR3 covers 13 residues. V was clipped by 5 bases and J by 6 bases, with 14 bases between them. CDR3 coding DNA: TGTGCCAGCAGCCCCCGAGATCGTAGCGAGCAGTACTTC. Protein product: CASSPRDRSEQYF.

This clonotype was seen ten or more times. The chain employs TRBV4-1 and TRBJ2-7, with 11 nucleotides matching TRBD2. Germline values: CDR1 MGHRA, CDR2 YSYEKL. V shed 0 bases, J shed 5 bases, and the junction held 6 bases outside the gene matches. The CDR3 runs 16 residues. DNA of the CDR3: TGCGCCAGCAGCCAAGACCCTAGCGGGGGGCGGGACGAGCAGTACTTC. Translation: CASSQDPSGGRDEQYF.

This chain links TRBV7-2 with TRBJ1-5; 9 bases line up with TRBD1. The ends lost 1 base at V and 3 bases at J; junction bases unmatched: 1. Germline-derived CDR1 and CDR2 are SGHTA and FQGNSA. The CDR3 loop spans 15 amino acids. The CDR3 loop is CASSLGDRDNQPQHF. The DNA of the CDR3 is TGTGCCAGCAGCTTAGGGGACAGGGACAATCAGCCCCAGCATTTT.

Ten or more counts support this clonotype. V is TRBV18 and J is TRBJ1-4, with D possibly matching TRBD1 (5 bases). The CDR3 extends over 18 amino acids. Trimming cost V 3 bases and J 0 bases, with 17 bases left between them. The germline gives CDR1 KGHSH, CDR2 LQKENI. The CDR3 region is CASSPLFHPGTTNEKLFF. CDR3 nucleotides: TGTGCCAGCTCACCCCTGTTTCATCCAGGGACAACTAATGAAAAACTGTTTTTT.

The gene calls are TRBV6-2 or TRBV6-3 and TRBJ2-5; 7 bases are a match to TRBD2. Trimming removed 6 bases from V and 4 bases from J; junction bases left unmatched: 11. Germline assignment: CDR1 MNHEY and CDR2 SVGEGT. The CDR3 runs 15 residues. Here the CDR3 DNA reads TGTGCCAGCAGCGGTCTGACTAGCATAGTAGAGACCCAGTACTTC. It specifies CASSGLTSIVETQYF.